The 8 T cell receptor beta chains given below trace back to one sample, sequenced in a study of OX40 agonist ivuxolimab in advanced cancers. Only in-frame clones appear in the TCRdb table, and some are missing; sequencing was by immunoSEQ multiplex PCR. This table has about 29,000 clones, approximately 91% appearing once. Sample: CD4+ or CD8+ T cells sorted from blood, taken in a trial of the OX40 agonist ivuxolimab. These TCRs come from an adult with an advanced solid tumor such as melanoma, head and neck, liver or kidney cancer.

The chain recombines TRBV5-1 with TRBJ2-7; 7 bases match TRBD1. This CDR3 comprises 14 residues. J lost 3 bases, V lost 0 bases, and 3 bases had no gene match. In germline, CDR1 is SGHRS, CDR2 YFSETQ. In DNA, the CDR3 is TGCGCCAGCAGCTTGGAGGACAGGATCTACGAGCAGTACTTC. It codes for CASSLEDRIYEQYF.

The rearrangement links TRBV19 to TRBJ1-5; D is unclear. The CDR3 length is 13 residues. The V gene's germline CDR1 is LNHDA and CDR2 SQIVND (reference sequence). V dropped 7 bases and J dropped 4 bases, with 11 bases sitting between them. The CDR3 loop is CASNPTINQPQHF. Here the CDR3 DNA reads TGTGCCAGTAATCCTACGATTAATCAGCCCCAGCATTTT.

The chain combines TRBV10-2 with TRBJ1-5; 7 positions agree with TRBD1. After removal of 9 bases from V and 3 bases from J, the junction contained 8 bases not matched to a gene. In germline, CDR1 is WSHSY, CDR2 SAAADI. The CDR3 loop spans 14 amino acids. The CDR3 coding sequence is TGCGCCAGTAGAAAAGGGGGCCCCAATCAGCCCCAGCATTTT. It encodes CASRKGGPNQPQHF.

V is TRBV7-9 and J is TRBJ2-1, with a tentative D call TRBD1 (6 bases). Germline-derived CDR1 and CDR2 are SEHNR and FQNEAQ (reference sequence). The CDR3 runs to 14 residues. Trimming left V 4 bases short and J 6 bases short, with 13 bases between. CDR3 residues: CASSSGVIRNEQFF. CDR3 coding DNA: TGTGCCAGCAGCTCAGGGGTTATACGCAATGAGCAGTTCTTC. Full variable domain (remainder filled in from reference TRBV7-9 and TRBJ2-1): DTGVSQNPRHKITKRGQNVTFRCDPISEHNRLYWYRQTLGQGPEFLTYFQNEAQLEKSRLLSDRFSAERPKGSFSTLEIQRTEQGDSAMYLCASSSGVIRNEQFFGPGTRLTVL.

CDR3 sequence: CASSLVAGGVYEQYF. The CDR3 DNA sequence: TGTGCCAGCAGCTTAGTGGCAGGGGGCGTCTACGAGCAGTACTTC. This sequence joins TRBV7-9 and TRBJ2-7; 8 bases are shared with TRBD1. Germline CDR1 and CDR2: SEHNR and FQNEAQ (reference sequence). V lost 1 base and J lost 3; bases outside the gene matches: 5. The length of the CDR3 is 15 residues.

The chain is built from TRBV5-5 and TRBJ2-3; D perhaps matches TRBD2 (5 bases). V gave up 1 base and J gave up 1 base, with 7 bases separating them. Per the germline V gene, CDR1 is SGHKS and CDR2 is YYEKEE (reference sequence). The CDR3 sequence is 14 residues long. DNA of the CDR3: TGTGCCAGCAGCTTGTGGGGAGGCACAGATACGCAGTATTTT. Translation: CASSLWGGTDTQYF. The variable domain in full, with the rest retrieved from reference TRBV5-5 and TRBJ2-3, is DAGVTQSPTHLIKTRGQQVTLRCSPISGHKSVSWYQQVLGQGPQFIFQYYEKEERGRGNFPDRFSARQFPNYSSELNVNALLLGDSALYLCASSLWGGTDTQYFGPGTRLTVL.

V gene TRBV27 combines with J gene TRBJ2-7, with 8 nucleotides matching TRBD2. CDR1 is MNHEY and CDR2 is SMNVEV in the germline V gene (reference sequence). J gave up 1 base and V 5 bases, and 7 bases lay outside the gene matches. This CDR3 has 15 residues. The CDR3 DNA is TGTGCCAGCAGTCCTGGACTAGCCTCATCCTACGAGCAGTACTTC. Its translation: CASSPGLASSYEQYF.

The chain links TRBV7-9 to TRBJ1-5; 9 nucleotides match TRBD1. V shed 3 bases and J 0 bases; nucleotides not matched to a gene: 9. The CDR3 length is 18 residues. The germline gives CDR1 SEHNR, CDR2 FQNEAQ (reference sequence). CDR3 residues: CASSLVPGQGYSNQPQHF. The CDR3 coding sequence is TGTGCCAGCAGCTTGGTCCCGGGACAGGGTTATAGCAATCAGCCCCAGCATTTT.